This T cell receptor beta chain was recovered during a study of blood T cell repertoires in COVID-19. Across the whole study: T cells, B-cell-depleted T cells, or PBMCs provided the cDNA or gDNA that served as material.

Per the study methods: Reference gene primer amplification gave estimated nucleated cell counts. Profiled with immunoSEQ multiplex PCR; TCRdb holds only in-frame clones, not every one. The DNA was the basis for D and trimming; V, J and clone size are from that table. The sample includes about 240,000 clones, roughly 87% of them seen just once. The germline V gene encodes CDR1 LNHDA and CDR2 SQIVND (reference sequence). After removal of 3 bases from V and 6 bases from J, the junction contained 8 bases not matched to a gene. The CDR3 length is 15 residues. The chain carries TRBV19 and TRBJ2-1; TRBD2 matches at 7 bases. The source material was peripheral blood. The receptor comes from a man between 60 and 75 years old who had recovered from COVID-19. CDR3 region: CASSISSSGTNEQFF. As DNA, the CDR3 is TGTGCCAGTAGTATTTCGTCCAGCGGGACCAATGAGCAGTTCTTC.